One sample yielded the 16 T cell receptor beta chains listed below, sequenced in a study of blood T cells in healthy people across ages. A sample-barcoded 5' primer and a J-beta primer mix were used in a second PCR of roughly 6 to 12 cycles. Each CDR3 protein gets one entry after TCRdb re-called the 5' RACE reads with MiXCR. The data show about 760,000 distinct CDR3 sequences, approximately 25% seen once. These records were also assigned to another study, of T cells of mothers and their children.

Sequencing input: blood. The receptors derive from a boy aged 5-17 years in good health.

The chain links TRBV2 to TRBJ2-7; unclear D gene. The CDR3 contains 15 residues. Trimming took 8 bases from V and 0 from J, leaving 17 bases between them. Germline-derived CDR1 and CDR2 are SNHLY and FYNNEI. The CDR3 region is CASGQLRTSSYEQYF. The CDR3, as DNA: TGTGCCAGCGGCCAACTCCGAACGAGCTCCTACGAGCAGTACTTC.

This clonotype was seen more than once but under ten times. This sequence joins TRBV7-9 and TRBJ2-1; 8 bases are shared with TRBD1. The J call is uncertain, as TRBJ2-7 better fits the DNA end. Looked up from germline, CDR1 is SEHNR and CDR2 is FQNEAQ (reference sequence). The CDR3 contains 13 residues. DNA of the CDR3: TGTGCCAGCGGGGACGGGACAGGCTACGAGCAGTACTTC. Translation gives CASGDGTGYEQYF.

The chain is built from TRBV11-3 and TRBJ2-4; D possibly corresponds to TRBD2 (5 bases). Trimming took 5 bases from V and 6 from J, leaving 14 bases between them. The CDR3 runs to 14 residues. Germline CDR1 SGHNT, CDR2 YENEEA. The DNA of the CDR3 is TGTGCCAGCAGCAAAGCGGCGGGCCTAAACATTCAGTACTTC. Encoded protein: CASSKAAGLNIQYF. Based on the CDR3 plus reference TRBV11-3 and TRBJ2-4, the full variable domain is EAGVVQSPRYKIIEKKQPVAFWCNPISGHNTLYWYLQNLGQGPELLIRYENEEAVDDSQLPKDRFSAERLKGVDSTLKIQPAELGDSAVYLCASSKAAGLNIQYFGAGTRLSVL.

The chain couples TRBV7-9 to TRBJ2-3, with 7 positions matching TRBD1. The germline CDR1 and CDR2 sequences are SEHNR and FQNEAQ (reference sequence). V gave up 9 bases and J gave up 4 bases; unmatched junction bases: 16. This CDR3 has 16 amino acids. This CDR3 is CASRKALGDSSDTQYF. The CDR3 bases are TGTGCCAGTCGCAAGGCCCTGGGGGACAGCTCAGATACGCAGTATTTT.

V usage is TRBV28 and J usage is TRBJ2-3; 7 nucleotides line up with TRBD2. This CDR3 comprises 16 residues. Germline trimming cut 2 bases from V and 10 bases from J; bases unmatched to any gene: 15. CDR1 and CDR2 (germline): MDHEN, SYDVKM. CDR3 sequence reads: CASSLERAAEGGPQYF. The CDR3 DNA follows: TGTGCCAGCAGTTTAGAGCGGGCCGCCGAGGGAGGGCCGCAGTATTTT.

This sequence joins TRBV28 and TRBJ2-5, with D possibly being TRBD1 (5 bases). The end of the DNA fits TRBJ2-7 better, so the J call may be wrong. The germline gives CDR1 MDHEN, CDR2 SYDVKM. CDR3 length: 14 residues. This CDR3 reads CASSLQRTTYEQYF. In nucleotides, the CDR3 is TGTGCCAGCAGTTTACAGAGGACAACCTACGAGCAGTACTTC.

The chain has TRBV28 and TRBJ1-5; TRBD1 agrees at 7 bases. The germline CDR1 and CDR2 sequences are MDHEN and SYDVKM. The CDR3 consists of 14 residues. Trimming removed 3 bases from V and 3 bases from J; junction bases left unmatched: 2. The CDR3 here is CASSFDRDNQPQHF. DNA of the CDR3: TGTGCCAGCAGTTTTGACAGGGACAATCAGCCCCAGCATTTT.

The chain combines TRBV15 with TRBJ2-5; 7 bases are shared with TRBD1. Germline CDR1 LNHNV, CDR2 YYDKDF (reference sequence). The CDR3 is 15 amino acids. Trimming cost V 7 bases and J 2 bases; bases outside gene matches: 10. CDR3 DNA: TGTGCCACCACCAAGACGGGACAGCCACAAGAGACCCAGTACTTC. It encodes CATTKTGQPQETQYF.

This clonotype showed up many times. This chain links TRBV10-3 with TRBJ2-4; D is undetermined. Trimming removed 4 bases at V and 6 bases at J, with 16 bases between. CDR3 length: 15 residues. From germline, CDR1 is ENHRY and CDR2 SYGVKD. This CDR3 reads CAISAGQMGGNIQYF. Here the CDR3 DNA reads TGTGCCATCAGTGCGGGCCAGATGGGCGGAAACATTCAGTACTTC.

This clonotype has just a few counts. This sequence joins TRBV7-9 and TRBJ2-2; D not resolved. V was clipped by 0 bases and J by 2 bases, with 16 bases between them. This CDR3 spans 18 amino acids. Germline loops: CDR1 SEHNR, CDR2 FQNEAQ (reference sequence). In DNA, the CDR3 is TGTGCCAGCAGCTTAGCTGGAGACGGCGGCGCTAACACCGGGGAGCTGTTTTTT. Translated: CASSLAGDGGANTGELFF. Supplemented by reference TRBV7-9 and TRBJ2-2, the full variable domain reads DTGVSQNPRHKITKRGQNVTFRCDPISEHNRLYWYRQTLGQGPEFLTYFQNEAQLEKSRLLSDRFSAERPKGSFSTLEIQRTEQGDSAMYLCASSLAGDGGANTGELFFGEGSRLTVL.

The sample holds a few counts of this clonotype. This may stem from a read error, because a much larger clone lies one nucleotide away. The chain joins TRBV28 to TRBJ2-5; 8 bases are a match to TRBD2. This CDR3 comprises 14 residues. CDR1 MDHEN and CDR2 SYDVKM come from the germline V gene. DNA for the CDR3: TGTGCCAGCAGCTTATCGGGGGGGCCGGAGACCCAGTACTTC. It specifies CASSLSGGPETQYF.

V usage is TRBV3-1 and J usage is TRBJ2-3; D might be TRBD1 (5 bases). The CDR3 contains 16 residues. V was pared by 4 bases and J by 6 bases, with 20 bases between. The germline V gene encodes CDR1 LGHDT and CDR2 YNNKEL (reference sequence). The CDR3 reads CASSPNRTIPVDTQYF. CDR3 bases: TGTGCCAGCAGCCCTAATAGGACAATCCCCGTGGATACGCAGTATTTT.

In its sample, this clonotype was seen once. The chain has TRBV2 and TRBJ2-7; possibly TRBD1 or TRBD2 for D (5 bases each). V was trimmed by 5 bases and J by 2 bases, leaving 16 bases between them. Germline V gene data show CDR1 as SNHLY and CDR2 as FYNNEI. There are 15 residues in the CDR3. The chain's CDR3 is CASSPGTPNPYEQYF. DNA of the CDR3: TGTGCCAGCAGTCCCGGGACCCCGAACCCCTACGAGCAGTACTTC.

The rearrangement joins TRBV29-1 to TRBJ1-2; D gene unclear. V lost 4 bases, J lost 8 bases, and 17 bases lay in between. Germline CDR1 SQVTM, CDR2 ANQGSEA. The CDR3 runs to 13 residues. The DNA for the CDR3 is TGCAGCGTTGTGGGGAGCATATCTATGGGCTACACCTTC. Its translation is CSVVGSISMGYTF.

In this sample, this clonotype turned up a few times. The J gene is TRBJ1-6, the V gene TRBV10-3; unclear D gene. The germline V gene has CDR1 ENHRY and CDR2 SYGVKD. Trimming removed 3 bases at V and 8 bases at J, with 8 bases between. The CDR3 extends over 13 amino acids. DNA for the CDR3: TGTGCCATCAGTGAAACTCTAGATTCACCCCTCCACTTT. Residues: CAISETLDSPLHF.

V is TRBV19 and J is TRBJ1-5, with a possible D match to TRBD1 (6 bases). The CDR3 loop spans 16 amino acids. Trimming took off 7 bases at V and 0 bases at J, with 16 bases between the two ends. Germline lookup yields CDR1 LNHDA and CDR2 SQIVND (reference sequence). The CDR3 DNA reads TGTGCCAGTACCGGACCCGGGACATCTAGCAATCAGCCCCAGCATTTT. Amino acids: CASTGPGTSSNQPQHF.